This T cell receptor beta chain is drawn from a study of blood T cells in healthy people across ages. The study, taken as a whole, reports: Roughly linear age-related decline in beta diversity appeared, significant by age around 38. Higher diversity, along with more naive CD4+ cells, distinguished long-lived donors from aged donors.

Together with a sample-barcoded 5' primer, a J-beta primer mix was included in a second PCR lasting about 7 to 11 cycles. One entry per CDR3 protein results from TCRdb running MiXCR on the 5' RACE reads. The repertoire has roughly 680,000 distinct CDR3 sequences, 49% of them found once; the top ten carry 25% to 35%. The germline V gene has CDR1 SGHNT and CDR2 YENEEA. V lost 2 bases to trimming and J lost 4 bases, with 32 bases between them. The CDR3 contains 21 residues. As concerns this clonotype: What it binds is unknown. A read error is possible here, since a much larger clone lies one base away.

The clonotype comes from a woman aged 55-75 years in good health. The rearrangement uses TRBV11-3 and TRBJ1-2; possibly TRBD1 for D (6 bases). The sample was blood. The CDR3 region is CASSLKTYGGTSGEVGYGYTF. The CDR3, as DNA: TGTGCCAGCAGCTTAAAGACTTATGGAGGAACCTCAGGGGAGGTGGGCTATGGCTACACCTTC.